The 15 T cell receptor beta chains below all came from one sample that was sequenced in a study of blood T cell repertoires in COVID-19. Measured with immunoSEQ multiplex PCR; TCRdb has only the in-frame clones, and not every one. In the table there are roughly 410,000 clones, more than 75% of which are singletons. Sequencing was carried out using peripheral blood. The receptors were sampled from a woman aged 55-69 years with COVID-19, enrolled during active disease.

The chain carries TRBV30 and TRBJ2-7; 7 bases fit TRBD2. The CDR3 totals 14 residues. The V gene end was trimmed by 3 bases and the J gene end by 2 bases; junction bases not matched to a gene: 7. The germline gives CDR1 GTSNPN, CDR2 SVGIG (reference sequence). CDR3 sequence: CAWSALAGAYEQYF. DNA for the CDR3: TGTGCCTGGAGCGCCCTTGCGGGGGCCTACGAGCAGTACTTC.

This chain joins TRBV24-1 and TRBJ1-5; no reliable D call. V dropped 5 bases and J dropped 6 bases, with 7 bases sitting between them. Germline CDR1 KGHDR, CDR2 SFDVKD. The CDR3 has 12 residues. CDR3 in DNA: TGTGCCACCAGTGTCGGTGGTCAGCCCCAGCATTTT. Its protein is CATSVGGQPQHF.

V and J are TRBV15 and TRBJ2-1; TRBD1 agrees at 9 bases. Germline V gene lookup returns CDR1 LNHNV and CDR2 YYDKDF (reference sequence). The junction had 8 bases not matched to a gene; V was cut back by 3 bases and J by 8 bases. The CDR3 totals 15 residues. CDR3 coding DNA: TGTGCCACCAGCAGGGGGACAGGGATTGGCTATGAGCAGTTCTTC. Translated, it gives CATSRGTGIGYEQFF.

This clone was picked up one time. The gene calls are TRBV6-5 and TRBJ2-2, with D unclear. Germline CDR1 MNHEY, CDR2 SVGAGI. CDR3 size: 15 residues. Deletions cut 6 bases from V and 0 bases from J, with 11 bases between. CDR3 sequence reads: CASSLTYSNTGELFF. CDR3 sequence (DNA): TGTGCCAGCAGCCTCACCTACTCGAACACCGGGGAGCTGTTTTTT.

The rearrangement links TRBV5-1 to TRBJ2-4; TRBD1 agrees at 9 bases. Germline CDR1 is SGHRS and CDR2 is YFSETQ. J lost 6 bases, V lost 0 bases, and 10 bases had no gene match. This CDR3 is 17 amino acids long. DNA for the CDR3: TGCGCCAGCAGCTTGGCCGGGACAGGGCCGAGCTCAAACATTCAGTACTTC. Translating gives CASSLAGTGPSSNIQYF.

This chain connects TRBV7-2 to TRBJ2-5; 7 nucleotides agree with TRBD2. Trimming took 0 bases from V and 5 from J; bases not matched to a gene: 6. Germline-derived CDR1 and CDR2 are SGHTA and FQGNSA. The CDR3 consists of 15 residues. Written as DNA, the CDR3 is TGTGCCAGCAGCTTAGCTGGAGCGGGGTGGGAGACCCAGTACTTC. Protein: CASSLAGAGWETQYF.

V gene TRBV19 combines with J gene TRBJ2-2; a weak D match, TRBD1 (6 bases). Germline CDR1 LNHDA, CDR2 SQIVND (reference sequence). Trimming removed 8 bases from V and 5 bases from J, with 18 bases in between. The CDR3 contains 15 residues. The CDR3 reads CASQQGVKGTGELFF. The CDR3 DNA is TGTGCCAGTCAACAGGGCGTAAAAGGGACCGGGGAGCTGTTTTTT.

CDR3 in amino acids: CASSLVTDGELFF. DNA for the CDR3: TGTGCCAGCAGCTTGGTGACAGATGGGGAGCTGTTTTTT. This rearrangement joins TRBV5-6 to TRBJ2-2; D may be TRBD1 (5 bases). The CDR3 runs to 13 residues. Trimming removed 0 bases at V and 8 bases at J, with 8 bases between. Germline V gives CDR1 SGHDT, CDR2 YYEEEE.

The rearrangement uses TRBV5-1 and TRBJ1-1, with 8 bases that match TRBD1. V was pared by 4 bases and J by 0 bases, with 5 bases of the junction left unmatched. CDR1 is SGHRS and CDR2 is YFSETQ in the germline V gene. The CDR3 totals 15 residues. The CDR3 reads CASSPRTGMNTEAFF. The CDR3 DNA follows: TGCGCCAGCAGCCCGAGGACAGGGATGAACACTGAAGCTTTCTTT. The whole variable domain, remainder taken from reference TRBV5-1 and TRBJ1-1, is KAGVTQTPRYLIKTRGQQVTLSCSPISGHRSVSWYQQTPGQGLQFLFEYFSETQRNKGNFPGRFSGRQFSNSRSEMNVSTLELGDSALYLCASSPRTGMNTEAFFGQGTRLTVV.

The table lists this clone with a count of one. The chain has TRBV2 and TRBJ2-7; the match to TRBD1 covers 10 bases. Germline CDR1 reads SNHLY; CDR2 reads FYNNEI. The CDR3 has 16 residues. V lost 4 bases to trimming and J lost 3 bases; unmatched junction nucleotides: 9. The CDR3 DNA reads as TGTGCCAGCAGTGTGACGGGGACAGGGGATTTCTACGAGCAGTACTTC. Its protein product is CASSVTGTGDFYEQYF.

J is TRBJ2-3 and V is TRBV2, with 8 bases aligning to TRBD2. The ends lost 7 bases at V and 4 bases at J; junction bases unmatched: 13. There are 16 residues in the CDR3. CDR1 is SNHLY and CDR2 is FYNNEI in the germline V gene. The CDR3 region is CASNREGRVGADTQYF. The CDR3 nucleotides are TGTGCCAGCAACCGGGAGGGCAGGGTCGGGGCAGATACGCAGTATTTT. The complete variable domain, with remaining parts taken from reference TRBV2 and TRBJ2-3, reads EPEVTQTPSHQVTQMGQEVILRCVPISNHLYFYWYRQILGQKVEFLVSFYNNEISEKSEIFDDQFSVERPDGSNFTLKIRSTKLEDSAMYFCASNREGRVGADTQYFGPGTRLTVL.

The gene calls are TRBV12-3 or TRBV12-4 and TRBJ2-7; 7 nucleotides line up with TRBD1. The CDR3 has 13 residues. Trimming removed 2 bases from V and 3 bases from J; junction bases left unmatched: 1. The CDR3 DNA reads TGTGCCAGCAGTTTAACAGGGGACTACGAGCAGTACTTC. The encoded protein is CASSLTGDYEQYF.

V is TRBV19 and J is TRBJ1-2; 7 bases are a match to TRBD1. The length of the CDR3 is 15 residues. J was trimmed by 4 bases and V by 5 bases; bases with no gene match: 10. Germline loops: CDR1 LNHDA, CDR2 SQIVND (reference sequence). CDR3 sequence (DNA): TGTGCCAGTAGTCTCCCGGGACAGAACTCCTATGGCTACACCTTC. It codes for CASSLPGQNSYGYTF.

The chain recombines TRBV19 with TRBJ1-2; possible D gene TRBD1, 6 bases. The length of the CDR3 is 13 residues. Trimming took off 5 bases at V and 4 bases at J, with 11 bases between the two ends. Germline CDR1 LNHDA, CDR2 SQIVND (reference sequence). CDR3 protein: CASSLGGAYGYTF. The DNA for the CDR3 is TGTGCCAGTAGTCTTGGGGGCGCCTATGGCTACACCTTC.

Worth noting for this clone: The sample holds other DNA sequences that translate to the same CDR3. This CDR3 reads CASSLGLTNTEAFF. CDR3 DNA: TGTGCCAGCAGCTTGGGACTAACAAACACTGAAGCTTTCTTT. The chain combines TRBV5-4 with TRBJ1-1; D is uncertain. Germline V CDR1 and CDR2: SGHNT, YYREEE (reference sequence). Trimming left V 0 bases short and J 2 bases short, with 8 bases between. The CDR3 runs to 14 residues. Full variable domain (outside the CDR3, taken from reference TRBV5-4 and TRBJ1-1): ETGVTQSPTHLIKTRGQQVTLRCSSQSGHNTVSWYQQALGQGPQFIFQYYREEENGRGNFPPRFSGLQFPNYSSELNVNALELDDSALYLCASSLGLTNTEAFFGQGTRLTVV.